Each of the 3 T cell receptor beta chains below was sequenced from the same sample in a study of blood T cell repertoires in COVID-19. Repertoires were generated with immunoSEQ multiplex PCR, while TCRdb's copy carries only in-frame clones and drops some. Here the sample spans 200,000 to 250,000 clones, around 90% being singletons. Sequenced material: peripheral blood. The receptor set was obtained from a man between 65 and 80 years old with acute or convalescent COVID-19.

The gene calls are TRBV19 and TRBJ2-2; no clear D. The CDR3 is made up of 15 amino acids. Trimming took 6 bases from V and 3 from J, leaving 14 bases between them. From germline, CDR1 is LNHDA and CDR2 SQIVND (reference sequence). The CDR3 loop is CASRASVADTGELFF. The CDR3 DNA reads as TGTGCCAGTAGGGCCAGCGTTGCGGACACCGGGGAGCTGTTTTTT.

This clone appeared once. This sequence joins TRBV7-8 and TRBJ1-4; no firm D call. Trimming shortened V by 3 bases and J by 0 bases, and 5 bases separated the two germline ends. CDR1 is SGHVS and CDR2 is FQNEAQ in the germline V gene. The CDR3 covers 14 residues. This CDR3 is CASSFSTTNEKLFF. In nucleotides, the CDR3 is TGTGCCAGCAGCTTTTCAACAACTAATGAAAAACTGTTTTTT.

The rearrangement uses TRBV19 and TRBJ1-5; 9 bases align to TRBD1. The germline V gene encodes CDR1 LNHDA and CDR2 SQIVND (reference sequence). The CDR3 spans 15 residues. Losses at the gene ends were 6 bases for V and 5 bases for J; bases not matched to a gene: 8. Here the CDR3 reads CASSSTGTGYQPQHF. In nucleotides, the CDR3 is TGTGCCAGTAGCTCCACCGGGACAGGGTATCAGCCCCAGCATTTT.